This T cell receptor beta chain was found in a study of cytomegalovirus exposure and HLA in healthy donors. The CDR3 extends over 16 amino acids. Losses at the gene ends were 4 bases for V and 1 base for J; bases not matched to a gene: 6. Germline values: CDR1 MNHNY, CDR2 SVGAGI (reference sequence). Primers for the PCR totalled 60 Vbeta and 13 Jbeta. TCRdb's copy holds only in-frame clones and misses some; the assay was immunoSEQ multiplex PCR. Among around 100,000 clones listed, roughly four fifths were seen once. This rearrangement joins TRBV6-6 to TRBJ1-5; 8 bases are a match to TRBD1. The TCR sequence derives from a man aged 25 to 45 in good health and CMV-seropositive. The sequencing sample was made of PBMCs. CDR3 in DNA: TGTGCCAGCAGTTCCTTAGACAGGGGAAGCAATCAGCCCCAGCATTTT. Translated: CASSSLDRGSNQPQHF.